This T cell receptor beta chain came from a study of blood T cell repertoires in COVID-19. Study-wide background: The samples span acute and convalescent COVID-19 from the United States, Italy and Spain. The cDNA or gDNA used as material had been derived from T cells, B-cell-depleted T cells, or PBMCs.

Germline V lookup: CDR1 SGHVS, CDR2 FNYEAQ. V shed 3 bases and J shed 3 bases, with 18 bases lying between them. This CDR3 region has 16 residues. Seattle's cohort entered during active infection and was followed longitudinally. Clones were read by immunoSEQ multiplex PCR, and TCRdb kept only the in-frame ones, dropping some. The table lists more than 150,000 clones, just under 90% of them singletons. This chain joins TRBV7-6 and TRBJ2-7; D perhaps matches TRBD2 (6 bases). This TCR derives from a woman in her sixties or seventies with COVID-19, enrolled during active disease. Sequencing was done on a sample of peripheral blood. The chain's CDR3 is CASSFHPGVGDYEQYF. The CDR3 DNA reads as TGTGCCAGCAGCTTCCACCCGGGGGTCGGCGACTACGAGCAGTACTTC.